This TCR beta chain originates from a study of chemoradiotherapy in HPV16-positive cancers. Study findings and constraints: Candidate HPV-specific clones and E7-related TCR motifs grew in tumor during treatment.

Note on this clone: The antigen is unknown.

Produced via immunoSEQ multiplex PCR; TCRdb's table is partial and in-frame only. The sample holds roughly 980 clones, roughly 94% seen once. The CDR3 runs 15 residues. J was trimmed by 2 bases and V by 1 base; bases with no gene match: 3. Germline V CDR1 and CDR2: SGHAT, FQNNGV. The rearrangement uses TRBV11-2 and TRBJ2-7; 9 positions match TRBD1. This specimen was tumor tissue, taken from a patient who underwent chemoradiotherapy. This receptor was taken from a human donor with HPV-associated anogenital cancer. CDR3 nucleotide sequence: TGTGCCAGCAGCTTAGGGACAGGGGCGACCTACGAGCAGTACTTC. Amino acid sequence: CASSLGTGATYEQYF.